Below, 5 T cell receptor beta chains from the same sample are listed, as sequenced in a study of PD-1 blockade in classical Hodgkin lymphoma. With no exception, relapse followed autologous stem cell transplantation in all patients, and brentuximab vedotin exposure varied. Clones were sequenced by immunoSEQ multiplex PCR, and TCRdb holds only the in-frame ones, with some missing. Of almost 85,000 clones listed, about nine tenths are singletons. Sample: peripheral blood mononuclear cells (PBMCs), taken at baseline. Source of these receptors: a human donor with classical Hodgkin lymphoma.

CDR3 sequence reads: CASSPSGGSYEQYF. CDR3 nucleotide sequence: TGTGCCAGCAGCCCCAGTGGGGGCTCCTACGAGCAGTACTTC. The chain couples TRBV7-9 to TRBJ2-7; D possibly matches TRBD1 or TRBD2 (5 bases each). The V end lost 5 bases, the J end lost 0 bases, and 11 bases lay between the germline ends. The V gene's germline CDR1 is SEHNR and CDR2 FQNEAQ (reference sequence). The CDR3 loop spans 14 amino acids.

The chain recombines TRBV5-1 with TRBJ1-4; no clear D. Trimming took off 2 bases at V and 0 bases at J, with 5 bases between the two ends. The CDR3 runs to 14 residues. Germline values: CDR1 SGHRS, CDR2 YFSETQ. Here the CDR3 DNA reads TGCGCCAGCAGCTTAGGAGCAACTAATGAAAAACTGTTTTTT. Amino acids: CASSLGATNEKLFF. The entire variable domain, with the rest obtained from reference TRBV5-1 and TRBJ1-4, is as follows: KAGVTQTPRYLIKTRGQQVTLSCSPISGHRSVSWYQQTPGQGLQFLFEYFSETQRNKGNFPGRFSGRQFSNSRSEMNVSTLELGDSALYLCASSLGATNEKLFFGSGTQLSVL.

This clone was seen only once. V and J are TRBV2 and TRBJ1-5; TRBD1 might be the D (5 bases). Trimming took 6 bases from V and 4 from J, leaving 13 bases between them. The germline CDR1 and CDR2 sequences are SNHLY and FYNNEI. CDR3 length equals 14 residues. CDR3 protein: CASRVGGFNQPQHF. CDR3 coding DNA: TGTGCCAGCAGAGTGGGGGGGTTTAATCAGCCCCAGCATTTT.

This clone was counted a few times. This sequence joins TRBV7-2 and TRBJ1-3, with 11 bases aligning to TRBD1. The CDR3 consists of 17 residues. V shed 1 base, J shed 4 bases, and the junction held 6 bases outside the gene matches. CDR1 is SGHTA and CDR2 is FQGNSA in the germline V gene. The CDR3 loop is CASSLGGQGAIGNTIYF. DNA for the CDR3: TGTGCCAGCAGCTTAGGAGGACAGGGGGCGATAGGAAACACCATATATTTT. Full variable domain (outside the CDR3, taken from reference TRBV7-2 and TRBJ1-3): GAGVSQSPSNKVTEKGKDVELRCDPISGHTALYWYRQSLGQGLEFLIYFQGNSAPDKSGLPSDRFSAERTGGSVSTLTIQRTQQEDSAVYLCASSLGGQGAIGNTIYFGEGSWLTVV.

The chain combines TRBV5-6 with TRBJ2-7, with no clear D. Germline V lookup: CDR1 SGHDT, CDR2 YYEEEE. The CDR3 totals 14 residues. V lost 2 bases, J lost 7 bases, and 16 bases lay in between. The CDR3 region is CASSFFNWASEQYF. The CDR3 DNA follows: TGTGCCAGCAGCTTTTTTAACTGGGCCTCTGAGCAGTACTTC.